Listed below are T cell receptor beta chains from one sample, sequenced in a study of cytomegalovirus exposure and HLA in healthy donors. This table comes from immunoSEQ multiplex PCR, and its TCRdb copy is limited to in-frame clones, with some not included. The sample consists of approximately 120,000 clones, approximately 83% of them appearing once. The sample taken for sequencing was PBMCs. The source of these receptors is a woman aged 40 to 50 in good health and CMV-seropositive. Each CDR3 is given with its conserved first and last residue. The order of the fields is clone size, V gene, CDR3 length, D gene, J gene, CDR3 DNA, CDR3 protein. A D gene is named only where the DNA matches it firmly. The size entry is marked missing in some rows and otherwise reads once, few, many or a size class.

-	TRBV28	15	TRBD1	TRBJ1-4	TGTGCCAGCAGTACCTCAGGGGGCGCGAGTGAAAAACTGTTTTTT	CASSTSGGASEKLFF
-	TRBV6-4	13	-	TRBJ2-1	TGTGCCAGCAGTGTCGGATTACAGAATGAGCAGTTCTTC	CASSVGLQNEQFF
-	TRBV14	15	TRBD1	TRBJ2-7	TGTGCCAGCAGCCAACCGGGACAGGGCTCCTACGAGCAGTACTTC	CASSQPGQGSYEQYF
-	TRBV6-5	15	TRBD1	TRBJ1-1	TGTGCCAGCAGTGGACAGGGAAAGAGGGGAACTGAAGCTTTCTTT	CASSGQGKRGTEAFF
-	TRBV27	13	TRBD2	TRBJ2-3	TGTGCCAGGGCGGGAGGAGGAGGAGATACGCAGTATTTT	CARAGGGGDTQYF
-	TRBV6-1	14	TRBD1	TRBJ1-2	TGTGCCAGCAGTGATGGACAGGCAAACTATGGCTACACCTTC	CASSDGQANYGYTF
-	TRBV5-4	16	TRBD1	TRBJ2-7	TGTGCCAGCAGCGCGGGACAGGGCCGTGGGGGGCGCGAGCAGTACTTC	CASSAGQGRGGREQYF
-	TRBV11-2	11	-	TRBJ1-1	TGTGCCAGCAGCATCGTCACTGAAGCTTTCTTT	CASSIVTEAFF
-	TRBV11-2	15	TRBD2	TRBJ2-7	TGTGCCAGCAGCTTGCTTAGCGGGAGACCCTACGAGCAGTACTTC	CASSLLSGRPYEQYF
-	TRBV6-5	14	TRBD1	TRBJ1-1	TGTGCCAGCAGATTAGGGACAGGGAGCACTGAAGCTTTCTTT	CASRLGTGSTEAFF
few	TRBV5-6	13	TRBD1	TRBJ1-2	TGTGCCAGCAGCCCGACAGGGATCGAGGGCTACACCTTC	CASSPTGIEGYTF
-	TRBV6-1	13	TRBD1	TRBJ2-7	TGTGCCAGCGTCATCGGGACAGTCAATGAGCAGTACTTC	CASVIGTVNEQYF
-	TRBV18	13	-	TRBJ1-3	TGTGCCAGCTCAGCGGAACAACGGGGCACCATATATTTT	CASSAEQRGTIYF
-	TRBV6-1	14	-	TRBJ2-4	TGTGCCAGCAGTGCACAGGAGACCAAAAACATTCAGTACTTC	CASSAQETKNIQYF
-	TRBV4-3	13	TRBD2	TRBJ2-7	TGCGCCAGCAGCCAAGGGGATAGCGGGAGGCTGTACTTC	CASSQGDSGRLYF
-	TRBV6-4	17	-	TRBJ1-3	TGTGCCAGCAGCAAACTTGGTCTGGGCAGCTCTGGAAACACCATATATTTT	CASSKLGLGSSGNTIYF
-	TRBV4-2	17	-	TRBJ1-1	TGTGCCAGCAGCCCTATTTTAGGAGAGGGAGGGTTCCCTGAAGCTTTCTTT	CASSPILGEGGFPEAFF
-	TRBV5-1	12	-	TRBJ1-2	TGCGCCAGCAGCTTGTTCAGTTATGGCTACACCTTC	CASSLFSYGYTF
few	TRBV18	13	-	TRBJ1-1	TGTGCCAGCTCGGTGGGCGAGAACACTGAAGCTTTCTTT	CASSVGENTEAFF
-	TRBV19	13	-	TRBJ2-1	TGTGCCAGTAGTATGGGCCTCTACAATGAGCAGTTCTTC	CASSMGLYNEQFF
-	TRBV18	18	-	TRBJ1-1	TGTGCCAGCTCACCACCGGGGCAGGTTTGGAGCCCGAACACTGAAGCTTTCTTT	CASSPPGQVWSPNTEAFF
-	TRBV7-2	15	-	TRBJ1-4	TGTGCCAGCAGCTTGCAACCTGGGCTAAATGAAAAACTGTTTTTT	CASSLQPGLNEKLFF
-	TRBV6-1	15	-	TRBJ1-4	TGTGCCAGCAGTGAGATGGCGGGAGATGGAGAAAAACTGTTTTTT	CASSEMAGDGEKLFF
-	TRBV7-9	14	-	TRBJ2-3	TGTGCCAGCATCAACACCACTAACACAGATACGCAGTATTTT	CASINTTNTDTQYF
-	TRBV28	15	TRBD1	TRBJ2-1	TGTGCCAGCAGTTTTGGACAGGGGAGTGGCAATGAGCAGTTCTTC	CASSFGQGSGNEQFF
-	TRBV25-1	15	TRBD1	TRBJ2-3	TGTGCCAGCAGCCGGACAGGGGTTCTCACAGATACGCAGTATTTT	CASSRTGVLTDTQYF
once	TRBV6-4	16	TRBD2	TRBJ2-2	TGTGCCAGCAGTGACTCGAGGGCGGGGGTCACCGGGGAGCTGTTTTTT	CASSDSRAGVTGELFF
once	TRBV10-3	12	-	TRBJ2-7	TGTGCCATCAGTCCTACTAGCTACGAGCAGTACTTC	CAISPTSYEQYF
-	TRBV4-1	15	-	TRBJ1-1	TGCGCCAGCAGCCAAGGAGGACGGGGTGAGACTGAAGCTTTCTTT	CASSQGGRGETEAFF
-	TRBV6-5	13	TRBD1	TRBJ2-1	TGTGCCAGCACTTGGACAGGGGGTGGTGAGCAGTTCTTC	CASTWTGGGEQFF
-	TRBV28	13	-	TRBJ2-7	TGTGCCAGCAGTTTATTCCAGGGGTTCGAGCAGTACTTC	CASSLFQGFEQYF
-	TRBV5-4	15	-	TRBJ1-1	TGTGCCAGCAGCTTGCTCTCACAGAGCTCCACTGAAGCTTTCTTT	CASSLLSQSSTEAFF
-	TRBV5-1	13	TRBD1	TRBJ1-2	TGCGCCAGCAGCATGGACAGGGAATATGGCTACACCTTC	CASSMDREYGYTF
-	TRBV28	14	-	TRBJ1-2	TGTGCCAGCACATACTGGGGGCAATACTATGGCTACACCTTC	CASTYWGQYYGYTF
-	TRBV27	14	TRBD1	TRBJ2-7	TGTGCCAGCAGCCAGGACAGGAGAAACTACGAGCAGTACTTC	CASSQDRRNYEQYF
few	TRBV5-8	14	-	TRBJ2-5	TGTGCCAGCAGCTTAGGGCCAGGGTGGGAGACCCAGTACTTC	CASSLGPGWETQYF
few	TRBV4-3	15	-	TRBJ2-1	TGCGCCAGCAGCCAGGGGGGGGCAACACAGGATGAGCAGTTCTTC	CASSQGGATQDEQFF
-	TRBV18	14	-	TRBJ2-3	TGTGCCAGCTCACCACTGGACTCCACAGATACGCAGTATTTT	CASSPLDSTDTQYF
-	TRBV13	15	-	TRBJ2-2	TGTGCCAGCAGCTTAGGGTTGGGCAACACCGGGGAGCTGTTTTTT	CASSLGLGNTGELFF
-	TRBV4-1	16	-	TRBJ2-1	TGCGCCAGCAGTTATAGTCAGGGGAACTCCTACAATGAGCAGTTCTTC	CASSYSQGNSYNEQFF